Following are 18 T cell receptor beta chains from one sample sequenced in a study of blood T cell repertoires in COVID-19. Profiled with immunoSEQ multiplex PCR; TCRdb holds only in-frame clones, not every one. Of under 70,000 clones listed, 65% to 80% are singletons. Material: peripheral blood. The receptors derive from a woman at least 80 years old with active or convalescent COVID-19.

This clone was counted a single time. V usage is TRBV19 and J usage is TRBJ2-3, with 11 bases that match TRBD2. The V and J ends lost 6 bases and 1 base, in that order; junction bases with no gene match: 18. The germline CDR1 and CDR2 sequences are LNHDA and SQIVND (reference sequence). The CDR3 contains 20 residues. The CDR3 protein is CASSSKTGTSGGSRTDTQYF. CDR3 DNA sequence: TGTGCCAGTAGCTCAAAGACAGGGACTAGCGGAGGATCCCGCACAGATACGCAGTATTTT.

The chain couples TRBV7-2 to TRBJ1-1; D might be TRBD1 (6 bases). The germline V gene has CDR1 SGHTA and CDR2 FQGNSA. V lost 2 bases and J lost 3, with 13 bases in between. This CDR3 comprises 15 residues. The CDR3, as DNA: TGTGCCAGCAGCTTATACAGGGTGGTGGACACTGAAGCTTTCTTT. Its translation: CASSLYRVVDTEAFF.

This chain joins TRBV3-1 (or the pseudogene TRBV3-2) and TRBJ2-7; 11 nucleotides agree with TRBD1. Unmatched junction bases numbered 9, after V lost 7 bases and J lost 4 bases. Looked up from germline, CDR1 is LGHDT and CDR2 is YNNKEL (reference sequence). The CDR3 covers 15 residues. CDR3 loop: CASTPGGDRGYEQYF. In DNA form, the CDR3 reads TGTGCCAGCACCCCTGGAGGGGACAGGGGGTACGAGCAGTACTTC.

The chain carries TRBV11-2 and TRBJ1-2; 7 bases match TRBD1. Germline trimming cut 4 bases from V and 2 bases from J; bases unmatched to any gene: 4. There are 14 residues in the CDR3. Germline CDR1 reads SGHAT; CDR2 reads FQNNGV. CDR3: CASSSSTGNYGYTF. CDR3 DNA: TGTGCCAGCAGCTCCTCGACAGGGAACTATGGCTACACCTTC.

This clone was found once. The gene calls are TRBV14 and TRBJ1-2; D is possibly TRBD1 (5 bases). Trimming shortened V by 5 bases and J by 0 bases, and 13 bases separated the two germline ends. The CDR3 totals 15 residues. Germline V CDR1 and CDR2: SGHDN, FVKESK. The CDR3 reads CASSKGAGANYGYTF. The CDR3 nucleotides read TGTGCCAGCAGCAAAGGGGCAGGTGCTAACTATGGCTACACCTTC. The variable domain in full, completed from reference TRBV14 and TRBJ1-2, reads EAGVTQFPSHSVIEKGQTVTLRCDPISGHDNLYWYRRVMGKEIKFLLHFVKESKQDESGMPNNRFLAERTGGTYSTLKVQPAELEDSGVYFCASSKGAGANYGYTFGSGTRLTVV.

This chain uses TRBV30 with TRBJ2-5; D may be TRBD2 (6 bases). The CDR3 contains 14 residues. Germline lookup yields CDR1 GTSNPN and CDR2 SVGIG (reference sequence). Between the trimmed V and J ends, which lost 0 bases and 5 bases, there was a span of 13 bases. CDR3 DNA sequence: TGTGCCTGGAGTGTACTAAGGACTACGGAGACCCAGTACTTC. Protein product: CAWSVLRTTETQYF.

CDR3 sequence: CASSPDTSSTDTQYF. The CDR3 nucleotides read TGCGCCAGCAGCCCGGACACGTCGAGCACAGATACGCAGTATTTT. The chain employs TRBV5-1 and TRBJ2-3, with a tentative D call TRBD1 (5 bases). The germline CDR1 and CDR2 sequences are SGHRS and YFSETQ. CDR3 size: 15 residues. V was trimmed by 4 bases and J by 0 bases, leaving 12 bases between them.

The genes are TRBV18 and TRBJ1-1; tentative D call: TRBD1 (5 bases). V was clipped by 4 bases and J by 5 bases, with 14 bases between them. This CDR3 has 14 amino acids. The V gene's germline CDR1 is KGHSH and CDR2 LQKENI. CDR3 region: CASSLRQSETEAFF. DNA of the CDR3: TGTGCCAGCTCACTACGACAGTCAGAGACTGAAGCTTTCTTT.

The J gene is TRBJ2-1, the V gene TRBV6-5; 8 bases are shared with TRBD2. Germline V gene lookup returns CDR1 MNHEY and CDR2 SVGAGI. The V segment lost 8 bases and the J segment 8 bases; nucleotides outside the gene matches: 11. The CDR3 length is 14 residues. The CDR3 region has the DNA TGTGCCAGCTACAAGCGGGGGAGCTGGGATGAGCAGTTCTTC. Amino acid sequence: CASYKRGSWDEQFF.

This rearrangement joins TRBV19 to TRBJ1-5; possibly TRBD1 for D (6 bases). There are 15 residues in the CDR3. The germline V gene has CDR1 LNHDA and CDR2 SQIVND (reference sequence). The V end was cut by 0 bases, the J end by 3 bases, with 9 bases between. DNA for the CDR3: TGTGCCAGTAGTATAGATTGGGGGCCCAATCAGCCCCAGCATTTT. This sequence encodes CASSIDWGPNQPQHF.

The chain is built from TRBV9 and TRBJ1-1, with unresolved D. The V and J ends lost 0 bases and 1 base respectively, with 7 bases between them. Germline CDR1 SGDLS, CDR2 YYNGEE. This CDR3 comprises 14 residues. The CDR3 loop is CASSVGFRNTEAFF. CDR3 DNA: TGTGCCAGCAGCGTAGGGTTCAGGAACACTGAAGCTTTCTTT.

The chain has TRBV6-5 and TRBJ2-3; TRBD1 matches 9 bases. V lost 5 bases, J lost 1 base, and 4 bases stayed unmatched. CDR1 is MNHEY and CDR2 is SVGAGI in the germline V gene. The CDR3 length is 15 residues. CDR3 amino acids: CASSTGTGRTDTQYF. CDR3 coding DNA: TGTGCCAGCAGTACCGGGACAGGGCGCACAGATACGCAGTATTTT.

This clone was seen only once. The chain uses TRBV7-3 and TRBJ1-1; no firm D call. V shed 4 bases and J shed 0 bases, with 6 bases lying between them. Germline loops: CDR1 SGHTA, CDR2 FQGTGA. CDR3 size: 13 residues. DNA for the CDR3: TGTGCCAGCAGCTACCACTTGAACACTGAAGCTTTCTTT. Translated: CASSYHLNTEAFF.

V and J are TRBV3-1 (or the pseudogene TRBV3-2) and TRBJ2-2; D ambiguous. CDR1 and CDR2 from the germline V gene are LGHDT and YNNKEL (reference sequence). V lost 7 bases, J lost 7 bases, and 13 bases lay in between. The CDR3 length is 13 residues. Written as DNA, the CDR3 is TGTGCCAGCACCCAGTCGCACGGCGGGGAGCTGTTTTTT. Its protein product is CASTQSHGGELFF.

Here the CDR3 DNA reads TGTGCCAGCACCGGGACTGGGGGTGAAAAACTGTTTTTT. Translating it yields CASTGTGGEKLFF. The V and J genes are TRBV5-5 and TRBJ1-4, with D perhaps TRBD1 (5 bases). Germline values: CDR1 SGHKS, CDR2 YYEKEE (reference sequence). This CDR3 is 13 amino acids long. V lost 6 bases to trimming and J lost 7 bases, with 13 bases between them.

The chain has TRBV5-8 and TRBJ2-3, with TRBD2 matching 7 bases. The CDR3 is 16 amino acids. Germline V lookup: CDR1 SGHTS, CDR2 YDEGEE. With 4 bases clipped from V and 3 bases from J, the junction kept 11 bases outside the gene matches. The CDR3: CASSRGTNGATDTQYF. In DNA, the CDR3 is TGTGCCAGCAGCCGAGGGACTAACGGGGCTACAGATACGCAGTATTTT.

The rearrangement uses TRBV7-3 and TRBJ1-1; D remains ambiguous. V was shortened by 0 bases and J by 4 bases, with 9 bases between the two germline ends. This CDR3 has 14 residues. Germline V gene lookup returns CDR1 SGHTA and CDR2 FQGTGA. CDR3 region: CASSLTLASTEAFF. The CDR3, as DNA: TGTGCCAGCAGCTTAACTTTGGCATCCACTGAAGCTTTCTTT.

The chain's CDR3 is CASSSSLAGGGTDTQYF. The DNA for the CDR3 is TGTGCCAGCAGTTCCTCCCTAGCGGGGGGAGGCACAGATACGCAGTATTTT. This chain joins TRBV7-6 and TRBJ2-3; 11 bases match TRBD2. Germline trimming cut 6 bases from V and 1 base from J; bases unmatched to any gene: 9. There are 17 residues in the CDR3. From germline, CDR1 is SGHVS and CDR2 FNYEAQ. The full variable domain, its missing parts supplied by reference TRBV7-6 and TRBJ2-3, is GAGVSQSPRYKVTKRGQDVALRCDPISGHVSLYWYRQALGQGPEFLTYFNYEAQQDKSGLPNDRFSAERPEGSISTLTIQRTEQRDSAMYRCASSSSLAGGGTDTQYFGPGTRLTVL.